The 30 T cell receptor beta chains in this list originate from one sample, sequenced in a study of CXCR3-negative and CXCR3-positive naive CD8 T cells. The libraries of TRB cDNA were prepared using 5' RACE with UMI labels. No DNA is given; TCRdb re-called the 5' RACE reads and lists each CDR3 protein once. The table gives about 43,000 distinct CDR3 sequences; the top ten clones make up roughly 14% of it. Sequences were obtained from memory CD8+ T cells from blood. These receptors all come from a human donor in good health. Some clones in this sample may be carry-over from other donors' samples.

This chain links TRBV4-3 with TRBJ1-1. The CDR3 loop spans 15 amino acids. The germline V gene encodes CDR1 LGHNA and CDR2 YSLEER. This chain's CDR3 is CASSQDFGANTEAFF.

The CDR3 protein is CASSTGLGLNTEAFF. The V call is TRBV19, the J call TRBJ1-1; without DNA, the TCRdb call of TRBD1 cannot be checked. Germline V CDR1 and CDR2: LNHDA, SQIVND (reference sequence). The CDR3 is made up of 15 amino acids.

The chain joins TRBV28 to TRBJ2-7. This CDR3 comprises 17 residues. Looked up from germline, CDR1 is MDHEN and CDR2 is SYDVKM. CDR3 protein: CASSLFLPRLRTAEQYF. Full variable domain (outside the CDR3, taken from reference TRBV28 and TRBJ2-7): DVKVTQSSRYLVKRTGEKVFLECVQDMDHENMFWYRQDPGLGLRLIYFSYDVKMKEKGDIPEGYSVSREKKERFSLILESASTNQTSMYLCASSLFLPRLRTAEQYFGPGTRLTVT.

The chain employs TRBV7-2 and TRBJ2-3. The CDR3 loop spans 15 amino acids. CDR1 is SGHTA, CDR2 FQGNSA, per germline. CDR3 loop: CASSLGAELTDTQYF. The full variable domain, its missing parts supplied by reference TRBV7-2 and TRBJ2-3, is GAGVSQSPSNKVTEKGKDVELRCDPISGHTALYWYRQSLGQGLEFLIYFQGNSAPDKSGLPSDRFSAERTGGSVSTLTIQRTQQEDSAVYLCASSLGAELTDTQYFGPGTRLTVL.

This chain uses TRBV10-3 with TRBJ2-5; the D call from TCRdb, TRBD2, cannot be confirmed without DNA. This CDR3 spans 15 amino acids. CDR1 ENHRY and CDR2 SYGVKD come from the germline V gene. This CDR3 reads CAISEVAGGQETQYF.

This chain joins TRBV28 and TRBJ2-1; the TCRdb call, TRBD1, lacks DNA for checking. The CDR3 contains 13 residues. Germline V gives CDR1 MDHEN, CDR2 SYDVKM. CDR3: CASSPENYNEQFF.

J is TRBJ2-7 and V is TRBV4-1; TCRdb's D call of TRBD1 is untestable without DNA. CDR1 MGHRA and CDR2 YSYEKL come from the germline V gene. The CDR3 consists of 15 residues. The CDR3 region is CASSQVQAGTYEQYF.

This chain connects TRBV20-1 to TRBJ1-2; without DNA, the TCRdb call of TRBD1 cannot be checked. The CDR3 has 13 residues. The germline V gene has CDR1 DFQATT and CDR2 SNEGSKA (reference sequence). The CDR3 loop is CSARERGDYGYTF.

The chain couples TRBV4-1 to TRBJ1-1; TCRdb's D call of TRBD1 is untestable without DNA. The CDR3 is 15 residues long. The germline V gene encodes CDR1 MGHRA and CDR2 YSYEKL. CDR3: CASSQHPGGGTEAFF.

This clonotype is called medium-sized based on its frequency. The chain has TRBV6-2 or TRBV6-3 and TRBJ2-1; as DNA is missing, the TRBD1 call by TCRdb cannot be tested. CDR1 MNHEY and CDR2 SVGEGT come from the germline V gene. CDR3 length: 13 residues. CDR3 sequence reads: CASSYDRDNEQFF.

The rearrangement links TRBV20-1 to TRBJ2-1; the TCRdb call, TRBD1, lacks DNA for checking. The germline CDR1 and CDR2 sequences are DFQATT and SNEGSKA (reference sequence). There are 14 residues in the CDR3. The CDR3: CSASGLGDYNEQFF.

The rearrangement joins TRBV25-1 to TRBJ2-7. The CDR3 is 12 residues long. Germline lookup yields CDR1 MGHDK and CDR2 SYGVNS. Here the CDR3 reads CASSEFSYEQYF.

The rearrangement links TRBV7-8 to TRBJ1-3; TCRdb calls TRBD1, which cannot be checked without DNA. This CDR3 comprises 16 residues. Germline CDR1 SGHVS, CDR2 FQNEAQ. CDR3 sequence: CASSSPGHGTGNTIYF.

The V and J genes are TRBV6-4 and TRBJ1-1; TCRdb designates TRBD1, a call that cannot be tested without DNA. The CDR3 is 16 amino acids. CDR1 and CDR2 (germline): MRHNA, SNTAGT. CDR3 region: CASSTLMEGGGTEAFF.

J is TRBJ2-7 and V is TRBV27; TCRdb returns TRBD2, unconfirmable since there is no DNA. Germline V lookup: CDR1 MNHEY, CDR2 SMNVEV (reference sequence). CDR3 length: 13 residues. CDR3 residues: CASSFGEDYEQYF.

The genes are TRBV28 and TRBJ2-7; TCRdb's D call, TRBD1, is unchecked because there is no DNA. This CDR3 is built from 14 residues. Germline-derived CDR1 and CDR2 are MDHEN and SYDVKM. The CDR3 region is CASSLGAFGAEQYF.

The chain couples TRBV29-1 to TRBJ1-1; TCRdb calls TRBD1, which cannot be checked without DNA. Germline V lookup: CDR1 SQVTM, CDR2 ANQGSEA. The CDR3 covers 15 residues. The CDR3 sequence: CSVDPRTGMNTEAFF.

The J gene is TRBJ2-1, the V gene TRBV12-3 or TRBV12-4; TCRdb reports TRBD1, a call that lacks DNA to check it against. The CDR3 sequence is 15 residues long. The CDR3 sequence: CASRRTGEVYNEQFF.

Here the CDR3 reads CASRTRELAYNEQFF. The chain employs TRBV28 and TRBJ2-1; TCRdb designates TRBD1, a call that cannot be tested without DNA. The V gene's germline CDR1 is MDHEN and CDR2 SYDVKM. The CDR3 loop spans 15 amino acids.

The rearrangement links TRBV29-1 to TRBJ1-5; TCRdb proposes TRBD1, but this gene call is untestable without DNA. The CDR3 length is 14 residues. In germline, CDR1 is SQVTM, CDR2 ANQGSEA. The CDR3 reads CSVRTGTGSMNQHF.

The V call is TRBV28, the J call TRBJ2-7; TCRdb reports TRBD1, a call that lacks DNA to check it against. Germline CDR1 reads MDHEN; CDR2 reads SYDVKM. The CDR3 extends over 14 amino acids. The chain's CDR3 is CASSQQGVGYEQYF.

This chain connects TRBV7-8 to TRBJ2-7; TCRdb's assignment of TRBD1 cannot be checked, as there is no DNA. Germline lookup yields CDR1 SGHVS and CDR2 FQNEAQ. The CDR3 loop spans 13 amino acids. This chain's CDR3 is CASSSTRGYEQYF.

The chain combines TRBV20-1 with TRBJ1-2. The CDR3 has 14 amino acids. Germline CDR1 DFQATT, CDR2 SNEGSKA (reference sequence). CDR3: CSARDIGENYGYTF.

The chain employs TRBV6-2 or TRBV6-3 and TRBJ1-1. The CDR3 is 12 residues long. CDR1 is MNHEY, CDR2 SVGEGT, per germline. The CDR3 reads CASSYPTVEAFF.

The J gene is TRBJ2-6, the V gene TRBV4-3. Germline V gene lookup returns CDR1 LGHNA and CDR2 YSLEER. This CDR3 region has 16 residues. The CDR3 protein is CASSQEVVSGANVLTF.

The chain uses TRBV28 and TRBJ1-5. CDR3 size: 15 residues. The germline gives CDR1 MDHEN, CDR2 SYDVKM. This CDR3 is CASSADGFSNQPQHF.

The chain has TRBV12-3 or TRBV12-4 and TRBJ2-2; TCRdb calls TRBD1, which cannot be checked without DNA. The CDR3 totals 17 residues. The CDR3 reads CASSLARTGFNTGELFF.

The CDR3 protein is CASSQLPGLAGNEQFF. This chain connects TRBV4-1 to TRBJ2-1; TCRdb outputs TRBD2, but without DNA this stays unchecked. The CDR3 length is 16 residues. Germline assignment: CDR1 MGHRA and CDR2 YSYEKL.

V is TRBV30 and J is TRBJ2-2; no DNA is available, so the TRBD2 call from TCRdb remains unchecked. The CDR3 consists of 15 residues. CDR1 and CDR2 (germline): GTSNPN, SVGIG (reference sequence). CDR3 amino acids: CAWSVVLAGTGELFF.

This clonotype is deemed medium-sized by its frequency. The genes are TRBV6-4 and TRBJ2-3; TCRdb returns TRBD2, unconfirmable since there is no DNA. The CDR3 loop spans 13 amino acids. Germline CDR1 MRHNA, CDR2 SNTAGT. The CDR3 is CASSERGTDTQYF.